The 6 T cell receptor beta chains reported below all come from one sample, sequenced in a study of T cell responses to AZD1222 COVID-19 vaccine. Libraries were prepared by immunoSEQ multiplex PCR; TCRdb keeps only in-frame clonotypes and omits some of them. This sample has some 140,000 clones, with around 90% found just once. This specimen was peripheral blood, taken on day 0 of AZD1222 vaccination. Every receptor here comes from an adult in good health.

V is TRBV19 and J is TRBJ2-1, with a tentative D call TRBD1 (6 bases). The CDR3 covers 15 residues. The germline gives CDR1 LNHDA, CDR2 SQIVND (reference sequence). V dropped 6 bases and J dropped 8 bases, with 20 bases sitting between them. The CDR3 spells CASRGHPPAWDEQFF. For the CDR3, the DNA is TGTGCCAGTAGGGGACACCCCCCAGCCTGGGATGAGCAGTTCTTC.

V and J are TRBV4-1 and TRBJ1-2, with TRBD1 as a possible D gene (5 bases). The CDR3 is made up of 16 amino acids. CDR1 is MGHRA and CDR2 is YSYEKL in the germline V gene. With 0 bases removed from V and 4 bases from J, the gap between germline ends came to 15 bases. CDR3 in amino acids: CASSQDMGGLGYGYTF. The CDR3 coding sequence is TGCGCCAGCAGCCAAGATATGGGGGGTCTAGGCTATGGCTACACCTTC.

The sample holds one count of this clone. J is TRBJ1-5 and V is TRBV28, with a tentative D call TRBD1 (6 bases). The length of the CDR3 is 14 residues. Per the germline V gene, CDR1 is MDHEN and CDR2 is SYDVKM. V lost 6 bases to trimming and J lost 7 bases, with 16 bases between them. CDR3 sequence reads: CASRIQGGRQPQHF. In nucleotides, the CDR3 is TGTGCCAGCAGAATTCAAGGGGGGCGGCAGCCCCAGCATTTT. Based on the CDR3 plus reference TRBV28 and TRBJ1-5, the full variable domain is DVKVTQSSRYLVKRTGEKVFLECVQDMDHENMFWYRQDPGLGLRLIYFSYDVKMKEKGDIPEGYSVSREKKERFSLILESASTNQTSMYLCASRIQGGRQPQHFGDGTRLSIL.

The chain combines TRBV3-1 (or the pseudogene TRBV3-2) with TRBJ1-2; D call uncertain. Germline V gene sequence: CDR1 LGHDT, CDR2 YNNKEL (reference sequence). V lost 2 bases and J 0 bases, leaving 10 bases between the germline ends. This CDR3 is 15 amino acids long. This CDR3 is CASSQSAVTNYGYTF. The DNA of the CDR3 is TGTGCCAGCAGCCAAAGCGCGGTTACTAACTATGGCTACACCTTC.

This clone was counted a few times. The J gene is TRBJ1-2, the V gene TRBV2; D not certain. Germline CDR1 reads SNHLY; CDR2 reads FYNNEI. With 4 bases removed from V and 4 bases from J, the gap between germline ends came to 10 bases. The CDR3 length is 13 residues. This CDR3 is CASSVLLGYGYTF. DNA of the CDR3: TGTGCCAGCAGTGTTTTACTGGGCTATGGCTACACCTTC.

The genes are TRBV2 and TRBJ1-1, with 10 positions matching TRBD1. The CDR3 consists of 13 residues. The germline V gene encodes CDR1 SNHLY and CDR2 FYNNEI. Germline trimming cut 8 bases from V and 7 bases from J; bases unmatched to any gene: 7. CDR3 region: CASQFDRGLEAFF. In DNA form, the CDR3 reads TGTGCCAGCCAGTTCGACAGGGGGCTTGAAGCTTTCTTT.